The 10 T cell receptor beta chains in this list originate from one sample, sequenced in a study of blood T cell repertoires in COVID-19. Here immunoSEQ multiplex PCR was the method, and the copy in TCRdb shows in-frame clones only, minus some. The sample lists roughly 49,000 clones, approximately 84% seen once, with less than 4.5% in the top ten. The sample consisted of peripheral blood. The receptor source for this set is a man in his fifties or sixties with active COVID-19.

Only one count was recorded for this clone. The CDR3 region is CASSLSGLAGNEQFF. The CDR3 DNA reads TGTGCCAGCAGCCTCTCAGGACTAGCCGGAAATGAGCAGTTCTTC. V and J are TRBV7-9 and TRBJ2-1; the match to TRBD2 covers 8 bases. After removal of 5 bases from V and 7 bases from J, the junction contained 10 bases not matched to a gene. The CDR3 length is 15 residues. Germline-derived CDR1 and CDR2 are SEHNR and FQNEAQ (reference sequence).

The gene calls are TRBV5-1 and TRBJ2-7, with 8 bases aligning to TRBD1. J gave up 7 bases and V 4 bases, and 13 bases lay outside the gene matches. This CDR3 has 15 amino acids. Germline loops: CDR1 SGHRS, CDR2 YFSETQ. The CDR3 loop is CASSETGVSYDEQYF. The CDR3 DNA is TGCGCCAGCAGCGAGACAGGGGTATCCTACGATGAGCAGTACTTC. Full variable domain (outside the CDR3, taken from reference TRBV5-1 and TRBJ2-7): KAGVTQTPRYLIKTRGQQVTLSCSPISGHRSVSWYQQTPGQGLQFLFEYFSETQRNKGNFPGRFSGRQFSNSRSEMNVSTLELGDSALYLCASSETGVSYDEQYFGPGTRLTVT.

This clone was counted once. The chain has TRBV6-5 and TRBJ2-3; D unresolved. Germline V gene sequence: CDR1 MNHEY, CDR2 SVGAGI. Trimming took 4 bases from V and 9 from J, leaving 14 bases between them. CDR3 length equals 13 residues. CDR3 in amino acids: CASSSPSRRTQYF. The CDR3 coding sequence is TGTGCCAGCAGTTCACCGAGTCGAAGAACGCAGTATTTT.

By sample share, this clone is medium-sized. This sequence joins TRBV10-2 and TRBJ1-1; D perhaps matches TRBD1 (5 bases). The CDR3 runs 14 residues. Germline CDR1 reads WSHSY; CDR2 reads SAAADI. V lost 3 bases, J lost 1 base, and 9 bases lay in between. CDR3 protein: CASSDLGGNTEAFF. The CDR3 nucleotides are TGCGCCAGCAGTGATCTGGGGGGGAACACTGAAGCTTTCTTT.

The chain combines TRBV24-1 with TRBJ2-3; D might be TRBD1 (6 bases). V lost 4 bases, J lost 0 bases, and 13 bases lay in between. CDR3 size: 16 residues. The germline V gene has CDR1 KGHDR and CDR2 SFDVKD. CDR3 nucleotides: TGTGCCACCAGTGACACCGGGACACCTAGCACAGATACGCAGTATTTT. It codes for CATSDTGTPSTDTQYF.

V is TRBV27 and J is TRBJ2-5, with a tentative D call TRBD1 (6 bases). The CDR3 runs 15 residues. Germline lookup yields CDR1 MNHEY and CDR2 SMNVEV (reference sequence). V lost 2 bases and J 2 bases, leaving 12 bases between the germline ends. The CDR3 spells CASSLGRGRQETQYF. The CDR3 nucleotides read TGTGCCAGCAGTTTAGGCAGGGGAAGGCAAGAGACCCAGTACTTC.

The chain has TRBV10-2 and TRBJ2-1, with a weak D call TRBD1 (6 bases). Germline CDR1 and CDR2: WSHSY and SAAADI. CDR3 length equals 14 residues. Trimming cost V 6 bases and J 1 base, with 10 bases left between them. CDR3 bases: TGCGCCAGCAGGTTGACAGGTTCCTACAATGAGCAGTTCTTC. Protein sequence: CASRLTGSYNEQFF.

This clone was seen a handful of times. CDR3 in DNA: TGTGCCAGCTCACCCATGGGGAGCTCCTACCACGAGCAGTACTTC. Protein sequence: CASSPMGSSYHEQYF. The chain is built from TRBV18 and TRBJ2-7, with D perhaps matching TRBD2 (5 bases). V lost 3 bases and J 5 bases, leaving 17 bases between the germline ends. Germline loops: CDR1 KGHSH, CDR2 LQKENI. The CDR3 is 15 amino acids.

V usage is TRBV15 and J usage is TRBJ1-5; D gene ambiguous. The CDR3 extends over 15 amino acids. Germline CDR1 and CDR2: LNHNV and YYDKDF (reference sequence). The ends were cut back, 1 base at V and 0 bases at J, with 7 bases in the middle. The CDR3 loop reads CATSRGPVSNQPQHF. In DNA form, the CDR3 reads TGTGCCACCAGCAGAGGCCCAGTTAGCAATCAGCCCCAGCATTTT.

The chain links TRBV5-1 to TRBJ2-3; TRBD1 aligns across 8 bases. CDR1 is SGHRS, CDR2 YFSETQ, per germline. The J segment lost 2 bases and the V segment lost 2 bases, leaving 13 bases of the junction unmatched. The CDR3 length is 18 residues. CDR3 amino acids: CASSFTRQGRLTTDTQYF. In DNA form, the CDR3 reads TGCGCCAGCAGCTTTACGAGACAGGGGAGACTAACCACAGATACGCAGTATTTT.